The rows below give T cell receptor beta chains drawn from one sample of a study of T cell responses to AZD1222 COVID-19 vaccine. The protocol was immunoSEQ multiplex PCR, while the TCRdb copy is restricted to in-frame clones and leaves out a portion. Of about 130,000 clones listed, 80% to 90% were seen once; the top ten hold around 5.8%. The sample was peripheral blood, taken on day 0 of AZD1222 vaccination. Receptor source: an adult in good health. Each CDR3 is given with its conserved first and last residue. A D gene is named only where the DNA matches it firmly. A row's size may be missing; if present it is once, few, many or a size class.

V,D,size,J,DNA,CDR3
TRBV28,NA,NA,TRBJ1-2,TGTGCCAGCAGTCAGGGCATGGGCTACACCTTC,CASSQGMGYTF
TRBV12-3/TRBV12-4,NA,once,TRBJ1-2,TGTGCCAGCTTTAGGACGGCCAACTATGGCTACACCTTC,CASFRTANYGYTF
TRBV18,TRBD1,NA,TRBJ1-5,TGTGCCAGCTCACCAGAGGGGGCGGACAATCAGCCCCAGCATTTT,CASSPEGADNQPQHF
TRBV7-2,NA,NA,TRBJ2-1,TGTGCCAGCAGCTCCCCTAGTGTCAATGAGCAGTTCTTC,CASSSPSVNEQFF
TRBV11-2,TRBD2,NA,TRBJ2-1,TGTGCCAGCAGCCCCGAACTAGCGGGGGGCAGGAATGAGCAGTTCTTC,CASSPELAGGRNEQFF
TRBV27,NA,NA,TRBJ1-5,TGTGCCAGCAGGCCAGACAGCTCCAATCAGCCCCAGCATTTT,CASRPDSSNQPQHF
TRBV5-1,NA,NA,TRBJ1-1,TGCGCCAGCAGCTTGGCGACACGGAACACTGAAGCTTTCTTT,CASSLATRNTEAFF
TRBV14,NA,NA,TRBJ1-2,TGTGCCAGCAGCCAAGGCAGGGAATTCCACTATGGCTACACCTTC,CASSQGREFHYGYTF
TRBV3-1/TRBV3-2,TRBD2,once,TRBJ2-3,TGTGCCAGCAGCCCCCTTACGGGAGGGCCAACAGATACGCAGTATTTT,CASSPLTGGPTDTQYF
TRBV19,TRBD1,NA,TRBJ2-7,TGTGCCAGTAGTACAGGACAGGGGGTCCGCGAGCAGTACTTC,CASSTGQGVREQYF
TRBV6-1,NA,NA,TRBJ1-1,TGTGCCAGCAGTGAACAGCTCATGAACACTGAAGCTTTCTTT,CASSEQLMNTEAFF
TRBV11-2,NA,NA,TRBJ2-3,TGTGCCAGCAGTTTAAGTGGGACCCCGGGCTGGGATACGCAGTATTTT,CASSLSGTPGWDTQYF
TRBV28,TRBD1,NA,TRBJ1-1,TGTGCCAGCAGTTTTCCGACAGGGGGATTCACTGAAGCTTTCTTT,CASSFPTGGFTEAFF
TRBV7-3,TRBD1,once,TRBJ2-2,TGTGCCAGCAGCCCGACAGGGTTCAACGGGGAGCTGTTTTTT,CASSPTGFNGELFF
TRBV5-8,NA,NA,TRBJ1-1,TGTGCCAGCAGCTTGGCCGGAGGGCTCACTGAAGCTTTCTTT,CASSLAGGLTEAFF